This T cell receptor (beta chain) was identified in a study of T cells in Graves' hyperthyroidism and ophthalmopathy. Regarding the study as a whole: From stable hyperthyroidism, ophthalmopathy was set apart by a 13 V-J model.

Trimming cost V 1 base and J 2 bases; bases outside gene matches: 4. Germline loops: CDR1 SGHRS, CDR2 YFSETQ. CDR3 size: 17 residues. This clonotype was counted at least ten times. The target antigen is unknown. The CDR3 regions of TCR beta were amplified from RNA transcripts. The primer set for the first-round RT-PCR of the TCR CDR3 was HTBI. MiXCR, applied by TCRdb to the multiplex PCR reads, yields one record per CDR3 protein. The repertoire includes around 360,000 distinct CDR3 sequences, nearly 15% of them detected once, and roughly a fifth sits in the top ten. V is TRBV5-1 and J is TRBJ2-1; TRBD2 agrees at 12 bases. The sequence was collected from a woman aged 55-70 years with Graves' ophthalmopathy. Sample: blood. Written as DNA, the CDR3 is TGCGCCAGCAGCTTGTCACTAGCGGGAGGCACCTACAATGAGCAGTTCTTC. Protein product: CASSLSLAGGTYNEQFF. Supplemented by reference TRBV5-1 and TRBJ2-1, the full variable domain reads KAGVTQTPRYLIKTRGQQVTLSCSPISGHRSVSWYQQTPGQGLQFLFEYFSETQRNKGNFPGRFSGRQFSNSRSEMNVSTLELGDSALYLCASSLSLAGGTYNEQFFGPGTRLTVL.